This TCR beta chain was identified during a study of T cells after yellow fever vaccination. Across the whole study: CD3, CD45RA, CCR7 and CD95 staining defined sorted EM, EMRA, CM and Tscm cells.

Via MiXCR, TCRdb re-called the 5' RACE reads, giving one row per CDR3 protein. The table records tens of thousands of distinct CDR3 sequences, around 3.3% of them present only once. This clonotype was counted at least ten times. Looked up from germline, CDR1 is DFQATT and CDR2 is SNEGSKA (reference sequence). The CDR3 loop spans 16 amino acids. V lost 0 bases to trimming and J lost 8 bases, with 20 bases between them. This clonotype was obtained from a man aged 18 to 35 who received the YFV17D yellow fever vaccine. Specimen: PBMCs, either bulk or a sorted T-cell subset (CD4+, CD8+, memory, or dextramer-sorted; not recorded which), collected 35 to 50 days after the first yellow fever vaccination. This sequence joins TRBV20-1 and TRBJ2-1; possible D gene TRBD2, 7 bases. CDR3 coding DNA: TGCAGTGCTAGAGAGGGGAGGGGGGTCTCCTGGGATGAGCAGTTCTTC. Translation: CSAREGRGVSWDEQFF.